This TCR beta chain was identified in a study of T cells in Graves' hyperthyroidism and ophthalmopathy. V dropped 5 bases and J dropped 6 bases, with 16 bases sitting between them. The CDR3 loop spans 14 amino acids. Germline V gene sequence: CDR1 SGHTA, CDR2 FQGNSA. This clonotype appeared many times. TCR beta CDR3 regions were amplified from RNA transcripts. The TCR CDR3 was amplified in a first-round RT-PCR using the HTBI primer set. TCRdb ran MiXCR on the multiplex PCR reads and lists one entry per CDR3 protein. The table lists over 700,000 distinct CDR3 sequences, 30% to 40% of them singletons. The specimen sequenced was blood. The chain is built from TRBV7-2 and TRBJ1-2, with D possibly being TRBD1 (5 bases). This TCR was sampled from a middle-aged woman with Graves' hyperthyroidism. The DNA for the CDR3 is TGTGCCAGCAGCGTTGGGACGGAGACGAATGGCTACACCTTC. This sequence encodes CASSVGTETNGYTF.